Listed here are 24 T cell receptor beta chains from one sample, sequenced in a study of blood T cell repertoires in COVID-19. Here immunoSEQ multiplex PCR was the method, and the copy in TCRdb shows in-frame clones only, minus some. The table records approximately 150,000 clones, 90% to 95% of them present only once. Sequencing was done on a sample of peripheral blood. All receptors derive from a woman aged 55-75 years with COVID-19, enrolled during active disease.

V usage is TRBV5-1 and J usage is TRBJ1-4; TRBD1 agrees at 9 bases. Looked up from germline, CDR1 is SGHRS and CDR2 is YFSETQ. This CDR3 comprises 17 residues. The trim removed 4 bases at V and 1 base at J, leaving 8 bases unmatched. This CDR3 is CASSSTGGAVTNEKLFF. CDR3 nucleotides: TGCGCCAGCAGCAGTACAGGGGGCGCAGTAACTAATGAAAAACTGTTTTTT.

The gene calls are TRBV7-2 and TRBJ2-2, with unresolved D. CDR1 SGHTA and CDR2 FQGNSA come from the germline V gene. Trimming left V 0 bases short and J 2 bases short, with 4 bases between. The CDR3 runs 14 residues. DNA of the CDR3: TGTGCCAGCAGCTTAGCCTCCAACACCGGGGAGCTGTTTTTT. This translates into CASSLASNTGELFF.

The rearrangement links TRBV5-4 to TRBJ1-2, with 7 bases lining up with TRBD1. The ends lost 4 bases at V and 3 bases at J; junction bases unmatched: 3. The CDR3 has 13 residues. Germline CDR1 SGHNT, CDR2 YYREEE (reference sequence). Here the CDR3 reads CASSAGQDYGYTF. CDR3 nucleotide sequence: TGTGCCAGCAGCGCAGGACAGGACTATGGCTACACCTTC.

The gene calls are TRBV6-2 or TRBV6-3 and TRBJ1-1; 10 nucleotides match TRBD1. With V trimmed by 0 bases and J by 5 bases, 6 bases remained unmatched. This CDR3 is 16 amino acids long. Germline V gene lookup returns CDR1 MNHEY and CDR2 SVGEGT. CDR3 nucleotide sequence: TGTGCCAGCAGTTACTCGGGACAGGGGCGAGGAACTGAAGCTTTCTTT. Protein sequence: CASSYSGQGRGTEAFF.

The chain is built from TRBV3-1 (or the pseudogene TRBV3-2) and TRBJ1-1, with D possibly matching TRBD1 (5 bases). This CDR3 has 16 residues. In germline, CDR1 is LGHDT, CDR2 YNNKEL (reference sequence). V lost 5 bases and J lost 1, with 17 bases in between. CDR3 loop: CASSGAGWNQNTEAFF. Here the CDR3 DNA reads TGTGCCAGCAGCGGGGCAGGGTGGAACCAGAACACTGAAGCTTTCTTT.

The chain uses TRBV15 and TRBJ2-2; D may be TRBD1 (6 bases). Germline CDR1 reads LNHNV; CDR2 reads YYDKDF (reference sequence). With 4 bases removed from V and 3 bases from J, the gap between germline ends came to 12 bases. This CDR3 contains 15 residues. The CDR3 protein is CATSTRDTYTGELFF. CDR3 DNA sequence: TGTGCCACCAGCACCCGGGACACCTACACCGGGGAGCTGTTTTTT. Drawing the rest from reference TRBV15 and TRBJ2-2, the complete variable domain is DAMVIQNPRYQVTQFGKPVTLSCSQTLNHNVMYWYQQKSSQAPKLLFHYYDKDFNNEADTPDNFQSRRPNTSFCFLDIRSPGLGDTAMYLCATSTRDTYTGELFFGEGSRLTVL.

The sample holds one count of this clone. The V and J genes are TRBV7-2 and TRBJ1-1; TRBD1 matches at 7 bases. This CDR3 has 15 residues. The germline gives CDR1 SGHTA, CDR2 FQGNSA. Trimming removed 7 bases from V and 7 bases from J; junction bases left unmatched: 15. CDR3: CASISNRGNYGEAFF. DNA of the CDR3: TGTGCCAGCATTAGCAACAGGGGAAATTACGGTGAAGCTTTCTTT.

V gene TRBV7-8 combines with J gene TRBJ1-3; 8 positions agree with TRBD1. Germline-derived CDR1 and CDR2 are SGHVS and FQNEAQ. This CDR3 region has 15 residues. V was pared by 1 base and J by 8 bases, with 7 bases of the junction left unmatched. The CDR3 spells CASSLGPGQVYTIYF. CDR3 nucleotide sequence: TGTGCCAGCAGCTTAGGTCCGGGACAGGTCTACACCATATATTTT.

The rearrangement joins TRBV19 to TRBJ2-7, with D maybe TRBD1 (6 bases). Trimming removed 6 bases from V and 3 bases from J, with 12 bases in between. The CDR3 is made up of 13 amino acids. Germline V CDR1 and CDR2: LNHDA, SQIVND (reference sequence). Written as DNA, the CDR3 is TGTGCCAGTAGGGCTACAGGGTTCTACGAGCAGTACTTC. Residues: CASRATGFYEQYF.

The V call is TRBV7-9, the J call TRBJ1-2; no reliable D call. In germline, CDR1 is SEHNR, CDR2 FQNEAQ (reference sequence). V lost 4 bases and J lost 2, with 17 bases in between. The CDR3 has 16 amino acids. This chain's CDR3 is CASSSPRKAENYGYTF. The CDR3 coding sequence is TGTGCCAGCAGCTCCCCGAGGAAGGCGGAAAACTATGGCTACACCTTC.

The gene calls are TRBV5-4 and TRBJ2-1; 12 nucleotides line up with TRBD2. Losses at the gene ends were 2 bases for V and 4 bases for J; bases not matched to a gene: 4. Germline V gene lookup returns CDR1 SGHNT and CDR2 YYREEE (reference sequence). CDR3 length equals 16 residues. CDR3 bases: TGTGCCAGCAGCTTAGCTAGCGGGGGGGTTTACAATGAGCAGTTCTTC. This sequence encodes CASSLASGGVYNEQFF.

This clone came up once. The genes are TRBV9 and TRBJ1-2, with D unresolved. The CDR3 has 14 residues. V lost 0 bases and J lost 8, with 14 bases in between. Germline CDR1 and CDR2: SGDLS and YYNGEE. The CDR3 loop reads CASSVADLATGYTF. In DNA form, the CDR3 reads TGTGCCAGCAGCGTAGCAGACCTAGCTACGGGCTACACCTTC. The whole variable domain, filled in from reference TRBV9 and TRBJ1-2, reads DSGVTQTPKHLITATGQRVTLRCSPRSGDLSVYWYQQSLDQGLQFLIQYYNGEERAKGNILERFSAQQFPDLHSELNLSSLELGDSALYFCASSVADLATGYTFGSGTRLTVV.

The chain recombines TRBV5-4 with TRBJ2-1; maybe TRBD1 (6 bases). The germline V gene has CDR1 SGHNT and CDR2 YYREEE (reference sequence). The CDR3 loop spans 16 amino acids. With 2 bases removed from V and 5 bases from J, the gap between germline ends came to 17 bases. The CDR3 bases are TGTGCCAGCAGCTTTGTAACAGGGCTGAGGAACAATGAGCAGTTCTTC. Protein: CASSFVTGLRNNEQFF. Filled out from reference TRBV5-4 and TRBJ2-1, the complete variable domain reads ETGVTQSPTHLIKTRGQQVTLRCSSQSGHNTVSWYQQALGQGPQFIFQYYREEENGRGNFPPRFSGLQFPNYSSELNVNALELDDSALYLCASSFVTGLRNNEQFFGPGTRLTVL.

This chain uses TRBV14 with TRBJ1-3; 7 bases are shared with TRBD1. The CDR3 loop spans 17 amino acids. Germline CDR1 SGHDN, CDR2 FVKESK. With V trimmed by 2 bases and J by 2 bases, 9 bases remained unmatched. The DNA of the CDR3 is TGTGCCAGCAGCCAACCACATATGGGACAGCCTGGAAACACCATATATTTT. It encodes CASSQPHMGQPGNTIYF.

The gene calls are TRBV2 and TRBJ2-7, with 7 bases that match TRBD1. J was trimmed by 3 bases and V by 6 bases; bases with no gene match: 8. The length of the CDR3 is 14 residues. Germline V lookup: CDR1 SNHLY, CDR2 FYNNEI. The chain's CDR3 is CASRRPGQSYEQYF. The CDR3 DNA sequence: TGTGCCAGCAGGAGACCGGGACAGAGCTACGAGCAGTACTTC.

The CDR3 DNA sequence: TGTGCCAGCAGCGCTACTAGCGGGGGGGACACCGGGGAGCTGTTTTTT. Protein product: CASSATSGGDTGELFF. The rearrangement uses TRBV9 and TRBJ2-2; TRBD2 aligns across 13 bases. V gave up 3 bases and J gave up 3 bases; unmatched junction bases: 2. The CDR3 totals 16 residues. CDR1 is SGDLS and CDR2 is YYNGEE in the germline V gene.

V is TRBV7-8 and J is TRBJ2-7; perhaps TRBD1 as D (6 bases). Germline CDR1 is SGHVS and CDR2 is FQNEAQ. There are 14 residues in the CDR3. Trimming pared 5 bases from V and 0 bases from J, leaving 11 bases between. The CDR3 loop reads CASSPETGSYEQYF. DNA of the CDR3: TGTGCCAGCAGCCCCGAGACAGGCTCCTACGAGCAGTACTTC.

The rearrangement uses TRBV7-4 and TRBJ1-5; unclear D gene. CDR1 is SGHVT and CDR2 is SQSDAQ in the germline V gene. Trimming removed 4 bases at V and 0 bases at J, with 16 bases between. The CDR3 loop spans 17 amino acids. CDR3 amino acids: CASSSRRHPYSNQPQHF. As DNA, the CDR3 is TGTGCCAGCAGCTCCCGGAGGCACCCTTATAGCAATCAGCCCCAGCATTTT.

This chain uses TRBV19 with TRBJ1-5, with TRBD1 identical over 8 bases. V gave up 5 bases and J gave up 7 bases; unmatched junction bases: 4. CDR1 and CDR2 (germline): LNHDA, SQIVND (reference sequence). This CDR3 has 13 residues. The CDR3 DNA reads as TGTGCCAGTAGTCAGGGGGCCAGCCAGCCCCAGCATTTT. Its translation is CASSQGASQPQHF.

The chain recombines TRBV27 with TRBJ1-2; 7 bases are a match to TRBD1. J gave up 4 bases and V 3 bases, and 14 bases lay outside the gene matches. Per germline, CDR1 MNHEY and CDR2 SMNVEV (reference sequence). The CDR3 is 17 residues long. The CDR3 DNA is TGTGCCAGCAGTTTGGCACCCGGAGGGACAGATACCTATGGCTACACCTTC. Protein: CASSLAPGGTDTYGYTF.

J is TRBJ1-2 and V is TRBV19; no definite D call. Per germline, CDR1 LNHDA and CDR2 SQIVND (reference sequence). The CDR3 runs 16 residues. The germline V and J ends were trimmed by 6 bases and 2 bases, with 19 bases remaining between them. CDR3 coding DNA: TGTGCCAGTAGCCCCCGGACTGTAACCACCAACTATGGCTACACCTTC. Translation: CASSPRTVTTNYGYTF.

The chain carries TRBV11-2 and TRBJ2-3; a possible D gene is TRBD1 (6 bases). In germline, CDR1 is SGHAT, CDR2 FQNNGV. The CDR3 is 16 residues long. V was trimmed by 4 bases and J by 0 bases, leaving 14 bases between them. DNA for the CDR3: TGTGCCAGCAGCTCCACCGGGACACCGAGCACAGATACGCAGTATTTT. It codes for CASSSTGTPSTDTQYF.

The chain uses TRBV18 and TRBJ1-3; D not resolved. Germline assignment: CDR1 KGHSH and CDR2 LQKENI. V was pared by 2 bases and J by 8 bases, with 10 bases between. CDR3 length: 13 residues. CDR3: CASSPANSYTIYF. The CDR3 bases are TGTGCCAGCTCACCAGCAAACTCGTACACCATATATTTT. The whole variable domain, remainder taken from reference TRBV18 and TRBJ1-3, is NAGVMQNPRHLVRRRGQEARLRCSPMKGHSHVYWYRQLPEEGLKFMVYLQKENIIDESGMPKERFSAEFPKEGPSILRIQQVVRGDSAAYFCASSPANSYTIYFGEGSWLTVV.

This clone was seen once. V is TRBV30 and J is TRBJ1-3; no clear D. The CDR3 is made up of 12 amino acids. Germline V gives CDR1 GTSNPN, CDR2 SVGIG (reference sequence). Trimming left V 0 bases short and J 4 bases short, with 4 bases between. CDR3 protein: CAWSVQGNTIYF. Here the CDR3 DNA reads TGTGCCTGGAGTGTACAGGGAAACACCATATATTTT.